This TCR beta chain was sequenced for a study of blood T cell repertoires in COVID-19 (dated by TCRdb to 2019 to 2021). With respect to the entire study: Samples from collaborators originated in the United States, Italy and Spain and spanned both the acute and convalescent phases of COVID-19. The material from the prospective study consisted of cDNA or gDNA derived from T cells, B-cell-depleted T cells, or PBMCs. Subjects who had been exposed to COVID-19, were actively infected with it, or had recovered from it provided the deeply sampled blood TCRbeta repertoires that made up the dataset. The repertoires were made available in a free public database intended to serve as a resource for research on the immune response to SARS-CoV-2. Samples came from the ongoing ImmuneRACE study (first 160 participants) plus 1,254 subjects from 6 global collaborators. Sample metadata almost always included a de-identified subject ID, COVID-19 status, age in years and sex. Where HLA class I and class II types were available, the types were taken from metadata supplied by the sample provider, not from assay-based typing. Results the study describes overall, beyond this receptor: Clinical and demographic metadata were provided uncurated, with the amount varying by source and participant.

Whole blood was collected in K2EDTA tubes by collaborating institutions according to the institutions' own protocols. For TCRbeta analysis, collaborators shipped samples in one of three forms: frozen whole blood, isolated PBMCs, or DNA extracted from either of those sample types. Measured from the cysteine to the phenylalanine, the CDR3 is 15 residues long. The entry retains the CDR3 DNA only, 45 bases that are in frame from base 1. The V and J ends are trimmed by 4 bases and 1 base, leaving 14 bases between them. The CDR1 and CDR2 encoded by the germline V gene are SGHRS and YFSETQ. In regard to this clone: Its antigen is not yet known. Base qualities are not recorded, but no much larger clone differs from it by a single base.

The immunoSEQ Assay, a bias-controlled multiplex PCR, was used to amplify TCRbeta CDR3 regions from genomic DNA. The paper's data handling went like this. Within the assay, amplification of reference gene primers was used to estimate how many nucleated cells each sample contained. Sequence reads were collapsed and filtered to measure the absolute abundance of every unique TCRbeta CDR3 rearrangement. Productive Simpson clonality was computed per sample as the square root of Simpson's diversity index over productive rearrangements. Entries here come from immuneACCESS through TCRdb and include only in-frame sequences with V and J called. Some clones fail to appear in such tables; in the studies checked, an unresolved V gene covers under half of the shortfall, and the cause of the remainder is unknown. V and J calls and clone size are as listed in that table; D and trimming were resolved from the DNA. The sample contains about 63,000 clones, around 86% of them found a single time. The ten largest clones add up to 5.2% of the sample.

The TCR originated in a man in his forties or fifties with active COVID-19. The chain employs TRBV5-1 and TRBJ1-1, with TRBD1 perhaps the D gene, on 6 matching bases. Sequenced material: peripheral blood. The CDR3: CASSELGGANTEAFF. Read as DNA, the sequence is TGCGCCAGCAGCGAACTAGGGGGGGCGAACACTGAAGCTTTCTTT.